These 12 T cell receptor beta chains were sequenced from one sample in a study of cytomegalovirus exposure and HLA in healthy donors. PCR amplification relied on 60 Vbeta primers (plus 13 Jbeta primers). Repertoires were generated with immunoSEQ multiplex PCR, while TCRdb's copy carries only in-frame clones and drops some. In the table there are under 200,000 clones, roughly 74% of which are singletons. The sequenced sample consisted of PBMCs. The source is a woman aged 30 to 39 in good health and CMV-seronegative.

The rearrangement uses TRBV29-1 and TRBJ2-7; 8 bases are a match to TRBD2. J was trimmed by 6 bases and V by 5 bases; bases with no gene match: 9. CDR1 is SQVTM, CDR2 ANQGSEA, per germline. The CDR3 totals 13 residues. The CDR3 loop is CSVRVAGPREQYF. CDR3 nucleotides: TGCAGCGTTAGGGTAGCGGGACCCCGCGAGCAGTACTTC.

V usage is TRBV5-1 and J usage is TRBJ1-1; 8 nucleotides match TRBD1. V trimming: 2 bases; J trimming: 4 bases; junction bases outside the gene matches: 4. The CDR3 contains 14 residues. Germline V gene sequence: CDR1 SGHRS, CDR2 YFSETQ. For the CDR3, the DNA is TGCGCCAGCAGCTTAGGACAGGGTCCCACTGAAGCTTTCTTT. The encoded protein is CASSLGQGPTEAFF.

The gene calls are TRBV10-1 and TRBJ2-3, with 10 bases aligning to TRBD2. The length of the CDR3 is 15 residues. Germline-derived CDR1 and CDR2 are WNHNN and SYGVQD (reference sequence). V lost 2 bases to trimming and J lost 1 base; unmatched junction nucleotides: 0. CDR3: CASSETSGGTDTQYF. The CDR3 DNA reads TGCGCCAGCAGTGAGACTAGCGGGGGCACAGATACGCAGTATTTT.

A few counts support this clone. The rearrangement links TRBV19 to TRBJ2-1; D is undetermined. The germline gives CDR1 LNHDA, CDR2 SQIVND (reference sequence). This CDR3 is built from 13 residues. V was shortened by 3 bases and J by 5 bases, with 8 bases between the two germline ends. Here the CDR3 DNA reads TGTGCCAGTAGTATGAGGCATGACAATGAGCAGTTCTTC. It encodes CASSMRHDNEQFF.

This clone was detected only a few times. DNA of the CDR3: TGTGCCAGCAGCTTAGCGCGGAGCGGGGTCCCTGGGACCCAGTACTTC. Its protein is CASSLARSGVPGTQYF. This rearrangement joins TRBV7-2 to TRBJ2-5, with 7 nucleotides matching TRBD2. The germline V gene encodes CDR1 SGHTA and CDR2 FQGNSA. The CDR3 extends over 16 amino acids. V was clipped by 0 bases and J by 7 bases; unmatched bases: 11.

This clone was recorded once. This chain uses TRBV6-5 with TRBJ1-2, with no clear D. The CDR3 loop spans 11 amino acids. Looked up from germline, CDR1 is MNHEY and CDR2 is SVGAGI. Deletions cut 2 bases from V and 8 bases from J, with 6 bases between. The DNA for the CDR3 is TGTGCCAGCAGTTACGGGCAGGGCTACACCTTC. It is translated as CASSYGQGYTF.

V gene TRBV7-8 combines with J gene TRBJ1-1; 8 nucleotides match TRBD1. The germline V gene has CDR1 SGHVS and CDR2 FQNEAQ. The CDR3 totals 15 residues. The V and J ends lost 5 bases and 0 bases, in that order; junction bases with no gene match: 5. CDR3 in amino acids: CASSPGTGMNTEAFF. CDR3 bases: TGTGCCAGCAGCCCCGGGACAGGAATGAACACTGAAGCTTTCTTT.

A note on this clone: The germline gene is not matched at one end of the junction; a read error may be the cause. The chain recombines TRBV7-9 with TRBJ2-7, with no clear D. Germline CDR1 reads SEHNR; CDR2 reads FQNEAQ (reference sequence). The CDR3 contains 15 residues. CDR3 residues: CSSSLFPASSYEQYF. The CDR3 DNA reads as TGTTCCAGCAGCTTGTTTCCAGCGAGCTCCTACGAGCAGTACTTC.

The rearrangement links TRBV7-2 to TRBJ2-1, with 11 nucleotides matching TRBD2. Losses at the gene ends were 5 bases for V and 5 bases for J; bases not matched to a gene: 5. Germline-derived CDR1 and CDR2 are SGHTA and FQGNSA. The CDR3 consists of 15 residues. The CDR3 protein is CASSKGLADHNEQFF. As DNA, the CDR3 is TGTGCCAGCAGCAAGGGACTAGCGGACCACAATGAGCAGTTCTTC.

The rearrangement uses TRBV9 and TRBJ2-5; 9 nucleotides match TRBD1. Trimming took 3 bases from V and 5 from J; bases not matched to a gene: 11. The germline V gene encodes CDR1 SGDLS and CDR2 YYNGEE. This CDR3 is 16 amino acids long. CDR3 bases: TGTGCCAGCAGCGCAGGAGGGCACAGGGGGCTGGAGACCCAGTACTTC. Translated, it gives CASSAGGHRGLETQYF.

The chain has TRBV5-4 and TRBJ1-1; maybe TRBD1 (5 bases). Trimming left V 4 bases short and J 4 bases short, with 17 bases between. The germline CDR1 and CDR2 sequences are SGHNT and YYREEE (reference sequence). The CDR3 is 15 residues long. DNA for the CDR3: TGTGCCAGCAGCACCCGGCCGACAGTGGGCACTGAAGCTTTCTTT. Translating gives CASSTRPTVGTEAFF.

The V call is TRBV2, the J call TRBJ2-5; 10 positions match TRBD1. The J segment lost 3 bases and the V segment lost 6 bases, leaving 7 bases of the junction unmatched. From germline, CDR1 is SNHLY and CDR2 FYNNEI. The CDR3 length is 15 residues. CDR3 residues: CASRGGQGMEETQYF. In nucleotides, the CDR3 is TGTGCCAGCAGGGGGGGACAGGGGATGGAAGAGACCCAGTACTTC.